This T cell receptor (beta chain) was retrieved from a study of CXCR3-negative and CXCR3-positive naive CD8 T cells. General study points: A higher hydrophobicity marked the TRB CDR3s of CXCR3-positive naive cells versus CXCR3-negative naive cells.

The sorting of each CD8+ T cell subset was done in triplicate, at 330,000 or so cells each. UMI-labeled TRB cDNA libraries were prepared by 5' RACE. From the 5' RACE reads, TCRdb lists one entry per CDR3 protein and no DNA. The sample features roughly 100,000 distinct CDR3 sequences, with roughly 0.38% in its top ten. About this clonotype: Its antigen is as yet unknown.

The length of the CDR3 is 13 residues. In germline, CDR1 is MNHEY, CDR2 SVGEGT. The sample consisted of naive CXCR3+ CD8+ T cells from blood. This sample's subset: CD45RO-CCR7+CD27+CD95- naive CD8+ T cells expressing CXCR3 (TNR3+). The chain is built from TRBV6-2 or TRBV6-3 and TRBJ1-5; TCRdb proposes TRBD1, but this gene call is untestable without DNA. The source of this sequence is a human donor in good health. Some clones in this sample may be carry-over from other donors' samples. CDR3 protein: CASSPEFHQPQHF.